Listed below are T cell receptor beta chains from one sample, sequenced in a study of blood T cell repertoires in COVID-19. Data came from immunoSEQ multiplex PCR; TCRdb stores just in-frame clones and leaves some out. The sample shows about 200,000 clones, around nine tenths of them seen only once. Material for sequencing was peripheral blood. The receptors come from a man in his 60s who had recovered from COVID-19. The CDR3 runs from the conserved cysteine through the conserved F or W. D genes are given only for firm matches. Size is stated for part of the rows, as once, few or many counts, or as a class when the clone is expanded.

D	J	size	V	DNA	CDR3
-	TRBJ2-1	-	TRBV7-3	TGTGCCAGCAGCCCGGGGACTGCTAACAATGAGCAGTTCTTC	CASSPGTANNEQFF
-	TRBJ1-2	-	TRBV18	TGTGCCAGCTCACCAGATGGAGGGGACTATGGCTACACCTTC	CASSPDGGDYGYTF
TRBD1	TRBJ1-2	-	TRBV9	TGTGCCAGCAGCGCAATTCCGGGACAGGGAATCCATGGCTACACCTTC	CASSAIPGQGIHGYTF
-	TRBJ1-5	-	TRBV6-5	TGTGCCAGCAGTTACGCGGGGAATCAGCCCCAGCATTTT	CASSYAGNQPQHF
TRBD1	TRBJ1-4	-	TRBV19	TGTGCCAGTAGTATCCGACCGGGGACAGGGGTTGAAAAACTGTTTTTT	CASSIRPGTGVEKLFF
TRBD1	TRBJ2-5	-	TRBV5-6	TGTGCCAGCAGCACTAGGACAGGGGGAGCAGGAGAGACCCAGTACTTC	CASSTRTGGAGETQYF
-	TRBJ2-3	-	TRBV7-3	TGTGCCAGCAGCCCGGCCGTCGGGTCTGCTAGCACAGATACGCAGTATTTT	CASSPAVGSASTDTQYF
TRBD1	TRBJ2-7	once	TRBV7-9	TGTGCCAGCAGCCTACAGGGGACAATCTCCTACGAGCAGTACTTC	CASSLQGTISYEQYF
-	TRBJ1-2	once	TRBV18	TGTGCCAGCTCACCACCGGGGAGAAATGGCTACACCTTC	CASSPPGRNGYTF
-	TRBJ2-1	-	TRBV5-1	TGCGCCAGCAGCTTGGACAGGGAAGGGAATGAGCAGTTCTTC	CASSLDREGNEQFF
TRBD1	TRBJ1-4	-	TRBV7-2	TGTGCCAGCAGCTCACAGGGGGGAGAAAAACTGTTTTTT	CASSSQGGEKLFF
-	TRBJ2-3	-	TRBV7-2	TGTGCCAGCAGCTTAAACAGACGCAGAGATACGCAGTATTTT	CASSLNRRRDTQYF
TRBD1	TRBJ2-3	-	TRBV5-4	TGTGCCAGCAGCTGGGCGGACAGGGGCACAGATACGCAGTATTTT	CASSWADRGTDTQYF
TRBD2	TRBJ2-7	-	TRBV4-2	TGTGCCAGCAGCCAAGAGGGCTCGGGGGGGTACGAGCAGTACTTC	CASSQEGSGGYEQYF
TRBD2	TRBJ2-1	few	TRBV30	TGTGCCTGGGCTAGCGGGACCTTCAATGAGCAGTTCTTC	CAWASGTFNEQFF
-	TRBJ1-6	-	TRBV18	TGTGCCAGCTCCCAAGCAGCAGGGACTGATTCACCCCTCCACTTT	CASSQAAGTDSPLHF
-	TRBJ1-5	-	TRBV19	TGTGCCAGTAGTATTAAACAGGGCAATCAGCCCCAGCATTTT	CASSIKQGNQPQHF
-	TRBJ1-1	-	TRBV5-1	TGCGCCAGCAGCCATCACTTTGGGACAACAAACACTGAAGCTTTCTTT	CASSHHFGTTNTEAFF
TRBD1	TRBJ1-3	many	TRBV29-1	TGCAGCGTTGTAGGGACAGTGGCTGGAAACACCATATATTTT	CSVVGTVAGNTIYF
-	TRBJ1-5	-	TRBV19	TGTGCCAGTAGTATACAGGAAGGTCAGCCCCAGCATTTT	CASSIQEGQPQHF
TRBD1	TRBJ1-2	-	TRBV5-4	TGTGCCAGCAGCGAAGGGACAGGGGTCTCGGGTAACTATGGCTACACCTTC	CASSEGTGVSGNYGYTF
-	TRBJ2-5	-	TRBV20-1	TGCAGTGCTAGTGGGATATCAGGGTTGGTTAGGGAGACCCAGTACTTC	CSASGISGLVRETQYF
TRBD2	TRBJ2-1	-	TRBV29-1	TGCAGCGCCGGGGGGACGGTCTACAATGAGCAGTTCTTC	CSAGGTVYNEQFF
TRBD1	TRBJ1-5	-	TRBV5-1	TGCGCCAGCAGCACCTGGACAGGGGCCAATCAGCCCCAGCATTTT	CASSTWTGANQPQHF
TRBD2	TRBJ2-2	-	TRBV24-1	TGTGCCACCAGCAAGGGACTAGCGGGAAACACCGGGGAGCTGTTTTTT	CATSKGLAGNTGELFF
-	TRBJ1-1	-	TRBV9	TGTGCCAGCAGTCTGAGTTTGAACACTGAAGCTTTCTTT	CASSLSLNTEAFF
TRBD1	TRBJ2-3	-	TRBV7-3	TGTGCCAGCAGCTCGAACAGGGGTTCAACAGATACGCAGTATTTT	CASSSNRGSTDTQYF
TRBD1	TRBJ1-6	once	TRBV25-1	TGTGCCAGCAGCGGACAGGGGTTCTATAATTCACCCCTCCACTTT	CASSGQGFYNSPLHF
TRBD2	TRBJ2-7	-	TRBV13	TGTGCCAGCAGCTCGAGCCGCCGGCGACTAGCGGCCTCCTACGAGCAGTACTTC	CASSSSRRRLAASYEQYF
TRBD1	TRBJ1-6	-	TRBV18	TGTGCCAGCGCCGGGACAGGGGATTCACCCCTCCACTTT	CASAGTGDSPLHF
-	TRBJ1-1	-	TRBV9	TGTGCCAGCAGCGTAGCCGGGAACACTGAAGCTTTCTTT	CASSVAGNTEAFF
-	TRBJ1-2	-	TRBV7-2	TGTGCCAGCAGCTTAGATAGGGGGGGATCCACACATGGCTACACCTTC	CASSLDRGGSTHGYTF
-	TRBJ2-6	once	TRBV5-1	TGCGCCAGCAGCTTGGCCGGGACAACTGGGGCCAACGTCCTGACTTTC	CASSLAGTTGANVLTF
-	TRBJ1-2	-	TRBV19	TGTGCCAGTAGTCCCGGAGGGAGGCCGAACTATGGCTACACCTTC	CASSPGGRPNYGYTF
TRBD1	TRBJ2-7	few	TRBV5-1	TGCGCCAGCAGCTTGATAGGACAGGGGGCCCAGGAGCAGTACTTC	CASSLIGQGAQEQYF
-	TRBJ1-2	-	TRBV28	TGTGCCAGCAGTCCTGGAGGGCCTTTATTCTATGGCTACACCTTC	CASSPGGPLFYGYTF
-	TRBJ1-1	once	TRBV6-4	TGTGCCAGCAGGGTACGGGGGGCGGACACTGAAGCTTTCTTT	CASRVRGADTEAFF
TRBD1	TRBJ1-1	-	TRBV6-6	TGTGCCAGCAGTTACCGTACAGGGGGTACTGAAGCTTTCTTT	CASSYRTGGTEAFF
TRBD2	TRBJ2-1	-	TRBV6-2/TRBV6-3	TGTGTCAGCAGTGCGACTAGCGGGGTACCCCTCTACAATGAGCAGTTCTTC	CVSSATSGVPLYNEQFF
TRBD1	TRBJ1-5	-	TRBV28	TGTGCCAGCAGTACCGGACAGGGGAAGGGGAGCAATCAGCCCCAGCATTTT	CASSTGQGKGSNQPQHF
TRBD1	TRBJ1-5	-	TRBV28	TGTGCCAGCAGTTTATTGGAGGGGGCGAAAACGCGGGCCCAGCATTTT	CASSLLEGAKTRAQHF
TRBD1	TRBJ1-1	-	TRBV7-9	TGTGCCAGCTCACAGGGGATGAACACTGAAGCTTTCTTT	CASSQGMNTEAFF
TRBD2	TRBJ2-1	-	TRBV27	TGTGCCAGCAGTTTCCTGACTAGCGGGAGAGACAATGAGCAGTTCTTC	CASSFLTSGRDNEQFF
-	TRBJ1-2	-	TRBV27	TGTGCCAGCAGTTTAATGTCTGGGGCCAATAAGGGCTATGGCTACACCTTC	CASSLMSGANKGYGYTF
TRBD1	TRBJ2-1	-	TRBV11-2	TGTGCCAGCAGCTTAGCGGGACAGTACTACAATGAGCAGTTCTTC	CASSLAGQYYNEQFF
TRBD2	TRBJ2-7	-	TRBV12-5	TGTGCTAGTGGTTTGCTCCGACTAGCGTACAACTCCTACGAGCAGTACTTC	CASGLLRLAYNSYEQYF
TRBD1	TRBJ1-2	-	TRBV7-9	TGTGCCAGCAGCCCCTCCCTGACAGGGAGTTATGGCTACACCTTC	CASSPSLTGSYGYTF
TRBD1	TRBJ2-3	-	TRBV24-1	TGTGCCACCCAGACAGGGAACACAGATACGCAGTATTTT	CATQTGNTDTQYF
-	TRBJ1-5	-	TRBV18	TGTGCCAGCTCACCGTCGAGGGATCAGCCCCAGCATTTT	CASSPSRDQPQHF
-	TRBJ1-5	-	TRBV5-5	TGTGCCAGCAGCTTGAGCCAGGGTTACCAGCCCCAGCATTTT	CASSLSQGYQPQHF
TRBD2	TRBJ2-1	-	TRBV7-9	TGTGCCAGCTCCCTGCGGGGGGGCGGGAGCTCCTACAATGAGCAGTTCTTC	CASSLRGGGSSYNEQFF
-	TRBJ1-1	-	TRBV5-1	TGCGCCAGCAGCTCAACAGGGCGTACTGAAGCTTTCTTT	CASSSTGRTEAFF
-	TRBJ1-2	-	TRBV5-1	TGCGCCAGCAGCTTGGAACAGTTGTCGGGCTACACCTTC	CASSLEQLSGYTF
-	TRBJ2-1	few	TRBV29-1	TGCAGCGTGAGAGGGCTCTCCTACAATGAGCAGTTCTTC	CSVRGLSYNEQFF
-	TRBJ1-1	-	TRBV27	TGTGCCAGCAGTCGCAGGGTTGGCACTGAAGCTTTCTTT	CASSRRVGTEAFF
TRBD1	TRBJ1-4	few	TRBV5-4	TGTGCCAGCAGCGCACCTACAGGGGGGCAGGATGAAAAACTGTTTTTT	CASSAPTGGQDEKLFF